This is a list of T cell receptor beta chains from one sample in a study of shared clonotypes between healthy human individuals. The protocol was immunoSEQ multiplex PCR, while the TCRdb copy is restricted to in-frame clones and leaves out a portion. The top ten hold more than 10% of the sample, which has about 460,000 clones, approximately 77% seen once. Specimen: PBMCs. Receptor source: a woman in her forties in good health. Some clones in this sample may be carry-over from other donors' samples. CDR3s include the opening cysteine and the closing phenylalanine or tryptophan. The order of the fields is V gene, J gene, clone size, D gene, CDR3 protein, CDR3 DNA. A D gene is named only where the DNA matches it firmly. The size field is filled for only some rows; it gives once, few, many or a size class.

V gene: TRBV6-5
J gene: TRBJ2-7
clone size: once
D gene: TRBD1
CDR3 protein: CASSFLGQGAYEQYF
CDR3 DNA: TGTGCCAGCAGCTTCTTGGGACAGGGGGCCTACGAGCAGTACTTC

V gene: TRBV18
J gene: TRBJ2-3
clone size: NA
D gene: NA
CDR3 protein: CASSPQGLVTDTQYF
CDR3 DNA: TGTGCCAGCTCACCACAGGGTCTTGTCACAGATACGCAGTATTTT

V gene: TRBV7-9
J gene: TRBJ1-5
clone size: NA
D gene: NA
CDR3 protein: CASSLEAAQPQHF
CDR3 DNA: TGTGCCAGCAGCTTAGAGGCGGCCCAGCCCCAGCATTTT

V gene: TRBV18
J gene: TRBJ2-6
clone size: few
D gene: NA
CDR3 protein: CASSPYNSGANVLTF
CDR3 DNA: TGTGCCAGCTCACCCTACAACTCTGGGGCCAACGTCCTGACTTTC

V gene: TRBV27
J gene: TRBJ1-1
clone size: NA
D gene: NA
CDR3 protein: CASRDPNTEAFF
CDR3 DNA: TGTGCCAGCAGGGATCCGAACACTGAAGCTTTCTTT

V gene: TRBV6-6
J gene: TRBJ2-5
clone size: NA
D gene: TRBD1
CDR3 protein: CASSYSTGVETQYF
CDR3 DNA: TGTGCCAGCAGTTACTCGACAGGGGTGGAGACCCAGTACTTC

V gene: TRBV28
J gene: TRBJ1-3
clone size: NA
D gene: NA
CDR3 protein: CASSWTESGNTIYF
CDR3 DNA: TGTGCCAGCAGCTGGACGGAATCTGGAAACACCATATATTTT

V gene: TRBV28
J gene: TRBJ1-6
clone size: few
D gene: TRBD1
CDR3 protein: CAIPADRGLSSYNSPLHF
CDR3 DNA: TGTGCCATTCCCGCGGACAGGGGGCTTAGCTCCTATAATTCACCCCTCCACTTT

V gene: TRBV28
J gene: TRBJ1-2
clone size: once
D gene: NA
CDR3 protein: CASSLEGANYGYTF
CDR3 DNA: TGTGCCAGCAGTTTAGAAGGAGCTAACTATGGCTACACCTTC

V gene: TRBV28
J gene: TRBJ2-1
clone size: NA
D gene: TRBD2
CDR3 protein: CASSLGAGGSYNEQFF
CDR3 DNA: TGTGCCAGCAGTCTAGGGGCGGGAGGGTCCTACAATGAGCAGTTCTTC

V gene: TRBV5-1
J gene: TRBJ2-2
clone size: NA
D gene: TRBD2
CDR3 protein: CASSLSGSGTTGELFF
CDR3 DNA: TGCGCCAGCAGCTTGTCAGGTAGCGGGACCACCGGGGAGCTGTTTTTT

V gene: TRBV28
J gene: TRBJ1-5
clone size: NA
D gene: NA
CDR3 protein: CASRQDPQPQHF
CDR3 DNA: TGTGCCAGCCGACAGGACCCTCAGCCCCAGCATTTT

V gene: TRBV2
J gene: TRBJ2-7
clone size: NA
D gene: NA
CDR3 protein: CASSEAPGRDYEQYF
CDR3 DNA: TGTGCCAGCAGTGAAGCGCCTGGACGGGACTACGAGCAGTACTTC

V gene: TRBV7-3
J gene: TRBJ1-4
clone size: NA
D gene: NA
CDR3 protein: CAMGGTNEKLFF
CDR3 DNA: TGTGCCATGGGGGGTACTAATGAAAAACTGTTTTTT

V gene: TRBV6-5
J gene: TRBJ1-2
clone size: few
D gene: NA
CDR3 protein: CASSQAGKLGGYTF
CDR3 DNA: TGTGCCAGCAGCCAAGCCGGGAAATTGGGTGGCTACACCTTC

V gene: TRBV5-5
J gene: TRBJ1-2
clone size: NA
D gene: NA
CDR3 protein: CASSLEDDHGYTF
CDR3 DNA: TGTGCCAGCAGCTTGGAGGACGACCATGGCTACACCTTC

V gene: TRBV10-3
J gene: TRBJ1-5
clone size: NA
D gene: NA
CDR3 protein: CAISEPLEKGPQPQHF
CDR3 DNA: TGTGCCATCAGTGAGCCTTTGGAGAAGGGGCCCCAGCCCCAGCATTTT

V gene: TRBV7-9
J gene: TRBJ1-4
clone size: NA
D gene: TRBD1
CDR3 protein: CASRRTGMGEKLFF
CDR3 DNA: TGTGCCAGCCGAAGGACAGGGATGGGAGAAAAACTGTTTTTT

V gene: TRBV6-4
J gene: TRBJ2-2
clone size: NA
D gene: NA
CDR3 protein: CASSGWALLYTGELFF
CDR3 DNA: TGTGCCAGCAGTGGTTGGGCTCTCCTTTACACCGGGGAGCTGTTTTTT

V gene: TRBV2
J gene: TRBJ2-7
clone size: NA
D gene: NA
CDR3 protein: CASRVGTGEAYEQYF
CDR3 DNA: TGTGCCAGCAGGGTCGGGACCGGGGAAGCCTACGAGCAGTACTTC

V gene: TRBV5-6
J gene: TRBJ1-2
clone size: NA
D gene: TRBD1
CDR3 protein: CASSASFTGGGYTF
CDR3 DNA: TGTGCCAGCAGCGCCAGTTTTACAGGGGGCGGCTACACCTTC

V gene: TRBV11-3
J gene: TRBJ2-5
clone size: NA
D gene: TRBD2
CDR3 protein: CASSLGLAGVEETQYF
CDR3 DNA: TGTGCCAGCAGCTTAGGACTAGCGGGAGTTGAGGAGACCCAGTACTTC

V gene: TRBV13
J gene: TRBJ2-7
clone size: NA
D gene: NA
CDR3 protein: CASSSGTPSYEQYF
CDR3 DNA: TGTGCCAGCAGCTCTGGGACACCTTCCTACGAGCAGTACTTC

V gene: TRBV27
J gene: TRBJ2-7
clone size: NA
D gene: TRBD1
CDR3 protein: CASRKTRDRVFYEQYF
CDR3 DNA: TGTGCCAGCAGAAAAACCCGGGACAGGGTGTTTTACGAGCAGTACTTC

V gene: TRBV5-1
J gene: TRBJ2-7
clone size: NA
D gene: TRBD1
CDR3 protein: CASSPTSGTGYEQYF
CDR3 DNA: TGCGCCAGCAGCCCGACCTCCGGGACAGGCTACGAGCAGTACTTC

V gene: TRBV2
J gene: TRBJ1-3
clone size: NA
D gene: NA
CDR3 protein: CASSVADSGNTIYF
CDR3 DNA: TGTGCCAGCAGTGTGGCGGATTCTGGAAACACCATATATTTT

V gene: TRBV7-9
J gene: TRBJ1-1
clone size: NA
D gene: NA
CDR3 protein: CASSFDRAEAFF
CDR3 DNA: TGTGCCAGCAGCTTTGATCGGGCTGAAGCTTTCTTT

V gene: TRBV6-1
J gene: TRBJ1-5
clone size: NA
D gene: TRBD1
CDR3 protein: CASSDSGTGAGWPQHF
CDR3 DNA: TGTGCCAGCAGTGATTCCGGGACAGGGGCCGGCTGGCCCCAGCATTTT

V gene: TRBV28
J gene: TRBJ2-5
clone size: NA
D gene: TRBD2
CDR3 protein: CASSLGAASGSYEQYF
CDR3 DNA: TGTGCCAGCAGTTTAGGGGCAGCTAGCGGGAGTTATGAGCAGTACTTC

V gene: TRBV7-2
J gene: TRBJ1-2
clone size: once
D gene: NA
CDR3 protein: CASSLEGGLLRGYTF
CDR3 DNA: TGTGCCAGCAGCCTAGAGGGGGGGCTTCTAAGGGGCTACACCTTC

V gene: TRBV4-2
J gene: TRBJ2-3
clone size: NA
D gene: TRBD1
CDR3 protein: CASSQLGTDPTDTQYF
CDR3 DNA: TGTGCCAGCAGCCAATTGGGGACAGACCCCACAGATACGCAGTATTTT

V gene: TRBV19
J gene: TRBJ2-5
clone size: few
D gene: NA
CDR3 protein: CASSSQETQYF
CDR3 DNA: TGTGCCAGTAGTAGTCAAGAGACCCAGTACTTC

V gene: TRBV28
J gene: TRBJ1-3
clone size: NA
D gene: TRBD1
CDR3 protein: CASGQGGNTIYF
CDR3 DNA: TGTGCCAGCGGACAGGGAGGGAACACCATATATTTT

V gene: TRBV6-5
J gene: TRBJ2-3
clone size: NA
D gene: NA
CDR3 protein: CASTSTDTQYF
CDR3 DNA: TGTGCCAGCACCAGCACAGATACGCAGTATTTT

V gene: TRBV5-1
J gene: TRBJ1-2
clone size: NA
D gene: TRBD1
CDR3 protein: CASSLGTGGPGYTF
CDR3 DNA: TGCGCCAGCAGCTTGGGGACAGGGGGACCAGGCTACACCTTC

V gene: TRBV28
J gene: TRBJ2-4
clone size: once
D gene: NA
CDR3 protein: CASTSAGSLAKNIQYF
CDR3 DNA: TGTGCCAGCACTTCTGCGGGCTCACTAGCCAAAAACATTCAGTACTTC

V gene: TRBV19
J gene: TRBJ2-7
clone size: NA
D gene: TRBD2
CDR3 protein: CASRYGSGNYEQYF
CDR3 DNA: TGTGCCAGTAGATATGGTAGCGGGAACTACGAGCAGTACTTC

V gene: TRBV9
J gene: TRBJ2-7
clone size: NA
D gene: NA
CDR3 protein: CAAPSSFRAPSYEQYF
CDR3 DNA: TGTGCCGCCCCCTCCAGTTTCCGGGCTCCCTCCTACGAGCAGTACTTC

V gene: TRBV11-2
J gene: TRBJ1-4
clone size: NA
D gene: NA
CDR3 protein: CASSSGGGIGSLLREKLFF
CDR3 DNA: TGTGCCAGCAGCTCCGGAGGAGGGATCGGATCTCTCCTCCGTGAAAAACTGTTTTTT

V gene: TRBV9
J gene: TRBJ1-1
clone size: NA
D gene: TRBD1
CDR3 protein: CASSNIQGMNTEAFF
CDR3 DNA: TGTGCCAGCAGCAACATACAGGGGATGAACACTGAAGCTTTCTTT

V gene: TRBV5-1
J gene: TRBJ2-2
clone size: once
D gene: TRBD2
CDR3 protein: CASSARLAGAVGELFF
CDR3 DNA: TGCGCCAGCAGCGCGAGGCTAGCGGGAGCGGTCGGGGAGCTGTTTTTT

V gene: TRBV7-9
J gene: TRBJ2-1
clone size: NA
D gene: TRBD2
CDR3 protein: CASSLSSGRASNEQFF
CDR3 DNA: TGTGCCAGCAGCTTAAGTAGCGGGAGGGCCAGCAATGAGCAGTTCTTC

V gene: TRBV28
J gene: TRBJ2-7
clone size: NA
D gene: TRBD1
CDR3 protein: CASSLGQGTTYEQYF
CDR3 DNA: TGTGCCAGCAGTTTGGGACAGGGGACCACCTACGAGCAGTACTTC

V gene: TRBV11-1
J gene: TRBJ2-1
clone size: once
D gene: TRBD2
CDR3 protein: CASSVGLGTEQFF
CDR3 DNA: TGTGCCAGCAGCGTAGGACTAGGGACTGAGCAGTTCTTC

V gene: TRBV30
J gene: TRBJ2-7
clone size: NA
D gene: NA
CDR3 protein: CAWRGTRTSEQYF
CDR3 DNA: TGTGCCTGGAGAGGGACACGGACGTCCGAGCAGTACTTC

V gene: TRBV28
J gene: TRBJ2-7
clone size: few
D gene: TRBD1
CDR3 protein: CASHPPGQGYEQYF
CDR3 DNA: TGTGCCAGCCACCCTCCGGGACAGGGTTACGAGCAGTACTTC